A single TCR beta chain is shown here with its context. The antigen is unknown. CDR1 and CDR2 (germline): PRHDT, FYEKMQ (reference sequence). The CDR3 sequence is 16 residues long. V lost 1 base and J lost 7; bases outside the gene matches: 7. The sample belongs to a study of identifying expanded T cells in peripheral blood. Broader study findings: Differentially abundant clones: roughly 1.2 between replicates, 15 to 17 at around 15 days, over 18 at four. Clone count variance between two-week samples rose with total template count.

Data came from immunoSEQ multiplex PCR; TCRdb stores just in-frame clones and leaves some out. The sample contains around 100,000 clones, approximately 90% of which appear only once. No infections or other immune events were documented during collection. V usage is TRBV13 and J usage is TRBJ2-2, with 9 nucleotides matching TRBD1. The sequenced sample consisted of blood. The clonotype was recovered from a person aged 18 to 70 in good health. The CDR3 region is CASSLVQGAQGGELFF. CDR3 bases: TGTGCCAGCAGCTTAGTACAGGGGGCGCAAGGCGGGGAGCTGTTTTTT.